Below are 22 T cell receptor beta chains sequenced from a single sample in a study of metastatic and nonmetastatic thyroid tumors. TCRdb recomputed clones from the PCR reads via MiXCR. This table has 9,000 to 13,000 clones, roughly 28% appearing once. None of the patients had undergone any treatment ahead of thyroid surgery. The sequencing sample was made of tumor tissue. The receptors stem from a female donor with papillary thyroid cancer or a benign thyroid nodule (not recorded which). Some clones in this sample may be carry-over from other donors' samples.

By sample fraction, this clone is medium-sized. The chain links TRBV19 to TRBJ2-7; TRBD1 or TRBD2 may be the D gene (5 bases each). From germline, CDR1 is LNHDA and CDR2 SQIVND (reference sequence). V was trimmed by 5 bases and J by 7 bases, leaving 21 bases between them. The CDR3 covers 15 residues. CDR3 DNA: TGTGCCAGTAGTTCTGGGGACCTCAGGATGGGGGAGCAGTACTTC. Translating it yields CASSSGDLRMGEQYF. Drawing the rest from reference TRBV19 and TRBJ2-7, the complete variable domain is DGGITQSPKYLFRKEGQNVTLSCEQNLNHDAMYWYRQDPGQGLRLIYYSQIVNDFQKGDIAEGYSVSREKKESFPLTVTSAQKNPTAFYLCASSSGDLRMGEQYFGPGTRLTVT.

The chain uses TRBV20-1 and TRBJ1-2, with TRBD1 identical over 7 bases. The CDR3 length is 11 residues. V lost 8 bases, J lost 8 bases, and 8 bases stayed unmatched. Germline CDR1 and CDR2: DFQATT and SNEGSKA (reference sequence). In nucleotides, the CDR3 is TGCAGTTCGGGACAGTACAAGGGCTACACCTTC. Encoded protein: CSSGQYKGYTF.

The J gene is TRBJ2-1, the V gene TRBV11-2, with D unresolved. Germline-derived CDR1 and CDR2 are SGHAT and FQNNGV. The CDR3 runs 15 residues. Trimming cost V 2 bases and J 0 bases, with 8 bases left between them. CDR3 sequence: CASSLSWTSYNEQFF. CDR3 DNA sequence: TGTGCCAGCAGCTTAAGTTGGACCTCCTACAATGAGCAGTTCTTC.

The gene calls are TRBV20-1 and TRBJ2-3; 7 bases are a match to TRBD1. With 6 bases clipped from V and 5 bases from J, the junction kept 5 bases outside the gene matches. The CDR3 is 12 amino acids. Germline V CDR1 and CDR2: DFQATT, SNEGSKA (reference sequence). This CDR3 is CSANSGGDTQYF. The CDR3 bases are TGCAGTGCCAACTCAGGGGGAGATACGCAGTATTTT.

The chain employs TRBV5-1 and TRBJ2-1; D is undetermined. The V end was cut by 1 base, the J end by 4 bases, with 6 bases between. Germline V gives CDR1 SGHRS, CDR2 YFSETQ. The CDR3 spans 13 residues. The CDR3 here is CASSLSLYNEQFF. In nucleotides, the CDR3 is TGCGCCAGCAGCTTGTCACTTTACAATGAGCAGTTCTTC.

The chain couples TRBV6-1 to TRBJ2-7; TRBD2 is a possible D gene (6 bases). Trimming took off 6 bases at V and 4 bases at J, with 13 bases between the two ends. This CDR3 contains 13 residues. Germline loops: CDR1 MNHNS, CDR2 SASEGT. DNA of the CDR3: TGTGCCAGCAGGTCGCTCGGGGGTTACGAGCAGTACTTC. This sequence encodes CASRSLGGYEQYF.

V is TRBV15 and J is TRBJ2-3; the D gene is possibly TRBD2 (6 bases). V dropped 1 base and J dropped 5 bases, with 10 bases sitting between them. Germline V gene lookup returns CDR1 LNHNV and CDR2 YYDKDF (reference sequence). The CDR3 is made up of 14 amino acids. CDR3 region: CATSRVVGGDTQYF. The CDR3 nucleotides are TGTGCCACCAGCAGAGTGGTCGGGGGAGATACGCAGTATTTT.

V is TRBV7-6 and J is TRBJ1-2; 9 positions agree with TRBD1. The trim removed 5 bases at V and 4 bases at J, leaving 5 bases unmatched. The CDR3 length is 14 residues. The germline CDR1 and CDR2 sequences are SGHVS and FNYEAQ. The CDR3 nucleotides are TGTGCCAGCAGCCCCGGACAGGGGATCTATGGCTACACCTTC. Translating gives CASSPGQGIYGYTF.

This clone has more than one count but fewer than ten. Written as DNA, the CDR3 is TGTGCCAGCAGTCAACAGGGGGCCGGGGAAAAACTGTTTTTT. It is translated as CASSQQGAGEKLFF. The chain links TRBV6-1 to TRBJ1-4; 9 bases are shared with TRBD1. The V gene's germline CDR1 is MNHNS and CDR2 SASEGT. This CDR3 spans 14 amino acids. The ends lost 5 bases at V and 8 bases at J; junction bases unmatched: 6.

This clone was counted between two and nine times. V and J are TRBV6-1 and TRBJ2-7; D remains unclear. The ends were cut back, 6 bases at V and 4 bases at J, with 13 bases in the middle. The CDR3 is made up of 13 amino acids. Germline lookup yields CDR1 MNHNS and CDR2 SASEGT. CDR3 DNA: TGTGCCAGCAGCCTCGTTTTAGGTTACGAGCAGTACTTC. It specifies CASSLVLGYEQYF.

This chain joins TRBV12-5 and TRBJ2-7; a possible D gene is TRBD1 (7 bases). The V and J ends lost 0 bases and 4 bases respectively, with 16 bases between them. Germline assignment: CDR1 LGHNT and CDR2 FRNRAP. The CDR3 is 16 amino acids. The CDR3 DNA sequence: TGTGCTAGTGGTTTGGTTTTTGGGGCAGGGGGGTACGAGCAGTACTTC. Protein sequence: CASGLVFGAGGYEQYF.

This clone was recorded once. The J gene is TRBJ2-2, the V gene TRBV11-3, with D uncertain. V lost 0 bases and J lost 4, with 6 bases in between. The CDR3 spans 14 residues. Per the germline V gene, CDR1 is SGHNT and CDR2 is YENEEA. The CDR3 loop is CASSLDVSTGELFF. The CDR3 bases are TGTGCCAGCAGCTTAGATGTAAGCACCGGGGAGCTGTTTTTT. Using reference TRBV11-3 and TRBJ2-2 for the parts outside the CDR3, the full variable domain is EAGVVQSPRYKIIEKKQPVAFWCNPISGHNTLYWYLQNLGQGPELLIRYENEEAVDDSQLPKDRFSAERLKGVDSTLKIQPAELGDSAVYLCASSLDVSTGELFFGEGSRLTVL.

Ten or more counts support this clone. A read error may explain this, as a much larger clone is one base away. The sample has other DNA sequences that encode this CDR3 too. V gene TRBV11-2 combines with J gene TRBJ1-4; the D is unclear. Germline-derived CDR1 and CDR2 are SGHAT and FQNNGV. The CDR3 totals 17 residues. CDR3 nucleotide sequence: TGTGCCAGCAGCCCCCGAGGGAGGCCAATGGAAAATGAAAAACTGTTTTTC. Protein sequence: CASSPRGRPMENEKLFF. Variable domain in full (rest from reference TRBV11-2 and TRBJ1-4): EAGVAQSPRYKIIEKRQSVAFWCNPISGHATLYWYQQILGQGPKLLIQFQNNGVVDDSQLPKDRFSAERLKGVDSTLKIQPAKLEDSAVYLCASSPRGRPMENEKLFFGSGTQLSVL.

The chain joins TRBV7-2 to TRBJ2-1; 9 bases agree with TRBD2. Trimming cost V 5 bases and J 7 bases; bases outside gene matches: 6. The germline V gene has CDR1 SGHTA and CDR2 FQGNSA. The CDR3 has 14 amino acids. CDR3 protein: CASSLSGRGNEQFF. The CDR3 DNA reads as TGTGCCAGCAGCCTTAGCGGGAGAGGAAATGAGCAGTTCTTC.

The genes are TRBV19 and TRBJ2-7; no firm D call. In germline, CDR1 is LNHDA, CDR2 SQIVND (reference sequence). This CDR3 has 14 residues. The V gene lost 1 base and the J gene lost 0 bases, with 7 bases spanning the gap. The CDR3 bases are TGTGCCAGTAGTATAGGTGGGGACTCCTACGAGCAGTACTTC. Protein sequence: CASSIGGDSYEQYF.

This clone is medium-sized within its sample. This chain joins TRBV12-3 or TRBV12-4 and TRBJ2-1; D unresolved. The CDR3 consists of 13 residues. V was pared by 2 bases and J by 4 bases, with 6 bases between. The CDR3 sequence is CASSLRRYNEQFF. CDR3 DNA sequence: TGTGCCAGCAGTTTACGACGGTACAATGAGCAGTTCTTC.

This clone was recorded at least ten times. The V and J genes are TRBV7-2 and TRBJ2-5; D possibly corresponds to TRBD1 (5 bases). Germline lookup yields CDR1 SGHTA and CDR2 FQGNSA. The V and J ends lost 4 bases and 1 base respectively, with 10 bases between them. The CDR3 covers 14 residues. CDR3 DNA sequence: TGTGCCAGCAGCTATAGGGGCCTCCAAGAGACCCAGTACTTC. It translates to CASSYRGLQETQYF.

The CDR3 sequence: CASTRIGGRDSYEQYF. The CDR3 DNA reads TGTGCCAGCACTCGTATTGGGGGGAGGGACTCCTACGAGCAGTACTTC. This chain links TRBV6-1 with TRBJ2-7, with 7 bases fitting TRBD2. The CDR3 extends over 16 amino acids. Trimming took 7 bases from V and 0 from J; bases not matched to a gene: 12. CDR1 and CDR2 (germline): MNHNS, SASEGT.

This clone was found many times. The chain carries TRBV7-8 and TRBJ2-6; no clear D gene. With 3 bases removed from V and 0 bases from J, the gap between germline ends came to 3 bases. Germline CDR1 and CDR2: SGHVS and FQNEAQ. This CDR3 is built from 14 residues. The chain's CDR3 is CASSLASGANVLTF. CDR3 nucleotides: TGTGCCAGCAGCTTGGCCTCTGGGGCCAACGTCCTGACTTTC. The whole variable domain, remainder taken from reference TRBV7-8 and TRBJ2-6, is GAGVSQSPRYKVAKRGQDVALRCDPISGHVSLFWYQQALGQGPEFLTYFQNEAQLDKSGLPSDRFFAERPEGSVSTLKIQRTQQEDSAVYLCASSLASGANVLTFGAGSRLTVL.

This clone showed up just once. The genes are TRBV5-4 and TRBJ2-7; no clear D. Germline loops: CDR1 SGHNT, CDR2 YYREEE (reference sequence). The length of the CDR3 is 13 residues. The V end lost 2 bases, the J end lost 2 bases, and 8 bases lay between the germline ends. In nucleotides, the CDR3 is TGTGCCAGCAGCTTAAGAGGTCCCTACGAGCAGTACTTC. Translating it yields CASSLRGPYEQYF. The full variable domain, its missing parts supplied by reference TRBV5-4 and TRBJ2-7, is ETGVTQSPTHLIKTRGQQVTLRCSSQSGHNTVSWYQQALGQGPQFIFQYYREEENGRGNFPPRFSGLQFPNYSSELNVNALELDDSALYLCASSLRGPYEQYFGPGTRLTVT.

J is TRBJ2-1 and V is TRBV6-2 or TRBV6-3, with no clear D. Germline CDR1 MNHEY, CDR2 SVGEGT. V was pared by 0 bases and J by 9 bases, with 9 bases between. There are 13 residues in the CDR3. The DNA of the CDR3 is TGTGCCAGCAGTTACTCGCCCGGAAGTGAGCAGTTCTTC. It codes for CASSYSPGSEQFF.

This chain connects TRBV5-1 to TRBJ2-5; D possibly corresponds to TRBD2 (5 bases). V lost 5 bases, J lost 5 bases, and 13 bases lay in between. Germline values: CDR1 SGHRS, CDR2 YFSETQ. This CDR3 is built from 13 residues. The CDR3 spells CASRSHGGETQYF. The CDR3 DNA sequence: TGCGCCAGCAGGTCTCATGGCGGGGAGACCCAGTACTTC.